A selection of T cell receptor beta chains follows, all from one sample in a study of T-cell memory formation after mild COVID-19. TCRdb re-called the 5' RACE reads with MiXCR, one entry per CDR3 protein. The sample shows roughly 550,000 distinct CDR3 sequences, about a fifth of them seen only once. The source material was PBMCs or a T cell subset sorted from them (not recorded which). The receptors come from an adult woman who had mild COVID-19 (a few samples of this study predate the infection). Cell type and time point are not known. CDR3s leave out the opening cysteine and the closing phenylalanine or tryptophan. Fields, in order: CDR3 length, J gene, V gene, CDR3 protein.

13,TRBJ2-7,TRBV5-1,ASSLRTGATYEQY
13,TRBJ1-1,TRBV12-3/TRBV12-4,ASSLEDREYTEAF
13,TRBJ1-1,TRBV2,ASSSPGGMNTEAF
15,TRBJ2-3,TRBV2,ASSEWSSGNVDDTQY
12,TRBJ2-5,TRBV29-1,SVDHPVGAETQY
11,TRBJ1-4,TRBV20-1,SACDGTGEKLF
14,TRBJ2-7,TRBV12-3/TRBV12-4,ASSLDGTGEVGEQY
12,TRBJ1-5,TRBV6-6,ASNAGTTNQPQH
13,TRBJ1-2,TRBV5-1,ASSWDSAMRYGYT
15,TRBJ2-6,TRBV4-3,ASSQERLISGANVLT
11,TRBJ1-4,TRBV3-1,ASSQPGVEKLF
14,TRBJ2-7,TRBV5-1,ASSPGTSGFSYEQY
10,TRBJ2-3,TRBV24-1,ATSDFVDTQY
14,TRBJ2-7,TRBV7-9,ASSVGTSGSRYEQY
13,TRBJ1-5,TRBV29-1,IVSWGSQGNQPQH